This T cell receptor (beta chain) was sequenced during a study of blood T cell repertoires in COVID-19. In the study overall: The analysed material was cDNA or gDNA that came from T cells, B-cell-depleted T cells, or PBMCs.

Germline loops: CDR1 SEHNR, CDR2 FQNEAQ (reference sequence). The CDR3 covers 16 residues. Trimming cost V 1 base and J 4 bases, with 14 bases left between them. Patients at the Seattle site were enrolled during active infection and followed longitudinally. Repertoires were generated with immunoSEQ multiplex PCR, while TCRdb's copy carries only in-frame clones and drops some. The sample contains 100,000 to 150,000 clones, 85% to 90% of which appear only once. The sample comprised peripheral blood. The chain combines TRBV7-9 with TRBJ1-3; perhaps TRBD1 as D (6 bases). This TCR was sampled from a man aged 55 to 69 with COVID-19, enrolled during active disease. This chain's CDR3 is CASSLGLQGRGNTIYF. CDR3 DNA sequence: TGTGCCAGCAGCTTAGGCCTACAGGGTCGAGGAAACACCATATATTTT.